This T cell receptor beta chain was captured in a study of a mutant IDH1 vaccine in newly diagnosed glioma. In the study overall: The initiation of vaccination occurred 4-6 weeks after radiotherapy alone, or with temozolomide cycles. Beforehand, treatment had been radiotherapy, temozolomide, or both; the majority received both.

The time point was: week 11, during vaccination. The study gave 300 ug of mutant IDH1 20-mer peptide per vaccine dose, with topical imiquimod. Study-wide points: Around 92% of patients showed vaccine-induced immune responses across multiple MHC alleles.

Method: immunoSEQ multiplex PCR; TCRdb's copy keeps in-frame clones and lacks some. The top ten clones hold 3.5% to 4.5% of a sample with 57,000 or so clones, under 85% of them seen once. The germline gives CDR1 SGHAT, CDR2 FQNNGV. This CDR3 has 15 amino acids. As to this clone: Antigen specificity is unknown.

This TCR was sampled from a man aged 30 to 39 with glioma. The sequencing used PBMCs, collected from a glioma patient whose treatment included an IDH1 peptide vaccine. This chain connects TRBV11-2 to TRBJ2-5; 8 bases line up with TRBD1. The J call is doubtful: the DNA matches TRBJ2-7 better. The CDR3 nucleotides read TGTGCCAGCAGCTCCCTCCGGGACAGGTCTCGCGAGCAGTACTTC. It codes for CASSSLRDRSREQYF.